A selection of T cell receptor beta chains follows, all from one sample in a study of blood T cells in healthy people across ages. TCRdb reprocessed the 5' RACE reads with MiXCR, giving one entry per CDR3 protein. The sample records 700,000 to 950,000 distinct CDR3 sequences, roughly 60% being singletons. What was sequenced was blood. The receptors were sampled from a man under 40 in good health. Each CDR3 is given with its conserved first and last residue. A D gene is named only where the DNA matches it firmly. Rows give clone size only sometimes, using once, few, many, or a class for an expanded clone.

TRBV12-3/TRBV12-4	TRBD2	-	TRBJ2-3	CASSLTGGTADTQYF	TGTGCCAGCAGCTTAACGGGGGGTACGGCAGATACGCAGTATTTT
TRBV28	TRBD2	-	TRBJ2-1	CASSRKTYSGIMNEQFF	TGTGCCAGCAGTCGAAAAACATATAGCGGGATTATGAATGAGCAGTTCTTC
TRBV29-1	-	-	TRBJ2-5	CSVERARGETQYF	TGCAGCGTTGAACGGGCCCGGGGAGAGACCCAGTACTTC
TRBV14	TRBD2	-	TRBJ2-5	CASSQVSGRMYF	TGTGCCAGCAGCCAAGTTAGCGGGAGAATGTACTTC
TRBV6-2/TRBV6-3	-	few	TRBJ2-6	CASSRSAASGANVLTF	TGTGCCAGCAGCCGATCGGCAGCCTCTGGGGCCAACGTCCTGACTTTC
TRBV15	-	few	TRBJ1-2	CATSDPRGVGGYTF	TGTGCCACCAGCGACCCGAGGGGGGTGGGCGGCTACACCTTC
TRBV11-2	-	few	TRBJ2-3	CASSYSRDSSDTQYF	TGTGCCAGCAGTTATAGCCGGGACTCATCGGATACGCAGTATTTT
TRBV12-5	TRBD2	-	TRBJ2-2	CASMEDGLTSGNTGELFF	TGTGCTAGTATGGAGGACGGACTGACTAGCGGGAACACCGGGGAGCTGTTTTTT
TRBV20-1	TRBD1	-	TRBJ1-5	CSAEPRDSYQPQHF	TGCAGTGCTGAACCCCGGGACAGCTATCAGCCCCAGCATTTT
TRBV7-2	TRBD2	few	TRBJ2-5	CASNLAGVGETQYF	TGTGCCAGCAACTTAGCGGGAGTAGGGGAGACCCAGTACTTC
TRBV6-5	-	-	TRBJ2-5	CASSTGQGNMQTQYF	TGTGCCAGCAGTACGGGGCAGGGGAATATGCAGACCCAGTACTTC
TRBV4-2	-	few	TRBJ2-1	CASSQDPQYGEQFF	TGTGCCAGCAGCCAAGATCCCCAGTACGGTGAGCAGTTCTTC
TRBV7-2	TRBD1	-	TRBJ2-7	CASSVGTGFYEQYF	TGTGCCAGCAGCGTCGGGACAGGGTTCTACGAGCAGTACTTC
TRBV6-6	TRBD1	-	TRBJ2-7	CASSGGQPYEQYF	TGTGCCAGCAGTGGGGGACAGCCCTACGAGCAGTACTTC
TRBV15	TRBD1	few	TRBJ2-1	CATKYLAGQGINEQFF	TGTGCCACCAAATACCTGGCGGGACAGGGGATCAATGAGCAGTTCTTC
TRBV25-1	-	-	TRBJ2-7	CASSDLNYEQYF	TGTGCCAGCAGTGACTTGAACTACGAGCAGTACTTC
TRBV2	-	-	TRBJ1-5	CASSEGREGNSNQPQHF	TGTGCCAGCAGTGAAGGTAGGGAGGGGAATAGCAATCAGCCTCAGCATTTT
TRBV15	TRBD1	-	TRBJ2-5	CATRGQGAETQYF	TGTGCCACCAGAGGACAGGGGGCAGAGACCCAGTACTTC
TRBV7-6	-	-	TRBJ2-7	CASSLSRSGGDEQYF	TGTGCCAGCAGCTTAAGTAGATCAGGAGGCGACGAGCAGTACTTC
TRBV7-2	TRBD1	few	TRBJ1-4	CASSLTGGNEKLFF	TGTGCCAGCAGCTTAACAGGGGGAAATGAAAAACTGTTTTTT
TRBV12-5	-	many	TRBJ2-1	CASGVGIRQFF	TGTGCTAGTGGTGTGGGTATCCGGCAGTTCTTC
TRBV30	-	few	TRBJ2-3	CAWLPKRTDTQYF	TGTGCCTGGCTTCCCAAGCGCACAGATACGCAGTATTTT
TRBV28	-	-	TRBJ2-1	CASSRQARSYNEQFF	TGTGCCAGCAGTCGACAGGCCCGCTCCTACAATGAGCAGTTCTTC
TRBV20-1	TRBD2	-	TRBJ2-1	CSASGGRVLYNEQFF	TGCAGTGCTAGCGGTGGGAGGGTCCTCTACAATGAGCAGTTCTTC
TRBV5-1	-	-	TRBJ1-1	CASSPAGAGTEAFF	TGCGCCAGCAGCCCGGCGGGGGCAGGTACTGAAGCTTTCTTT
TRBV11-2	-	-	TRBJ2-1	CASSLEWGRSIYNEQFF	TGTGCCAGCAGCTTAGAGTGGGGCCGATCTATTTACAATGAGCAGTTCTTC
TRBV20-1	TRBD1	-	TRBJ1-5	CSAHFGTAGVYSNQPQHF	TGCAGTGCTCACTTCGGGACAGCTGGAGTCTATAGCAATCAGCCCCAGCATTTT
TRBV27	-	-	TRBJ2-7	CASTRGGGTYEQYF	TGTGCCAGCACGCGGGGCGGGGGCACCTACGAGCAGTACTTC